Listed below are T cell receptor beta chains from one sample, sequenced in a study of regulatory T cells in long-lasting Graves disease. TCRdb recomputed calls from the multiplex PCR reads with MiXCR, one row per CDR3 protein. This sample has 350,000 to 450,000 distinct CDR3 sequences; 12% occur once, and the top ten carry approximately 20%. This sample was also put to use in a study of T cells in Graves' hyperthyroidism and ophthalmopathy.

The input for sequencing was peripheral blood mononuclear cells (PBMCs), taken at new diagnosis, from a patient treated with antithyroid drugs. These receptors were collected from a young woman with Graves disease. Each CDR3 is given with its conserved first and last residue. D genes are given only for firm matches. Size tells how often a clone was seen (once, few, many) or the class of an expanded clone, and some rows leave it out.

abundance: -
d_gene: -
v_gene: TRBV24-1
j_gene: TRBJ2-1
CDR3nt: TGTGCCACCAGTGATCCTCCGTCGACGGGCCACAATGAGCAGTTCTTC
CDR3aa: CATSDPPSTGHNEQFF

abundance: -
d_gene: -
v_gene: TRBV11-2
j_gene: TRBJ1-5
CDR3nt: TGTGCCAGCAGCCCCGGGGCGGATCAGCCCCAGCATTTT
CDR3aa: CASSPGADQPQHF

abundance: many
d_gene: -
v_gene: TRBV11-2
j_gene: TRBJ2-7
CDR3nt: TGTGCCAGCAGCTTAGAAAACGTACTAGCAAGCTCCTACGAGCAGTACTTC
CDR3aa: CASSLENVLASSYEQYF

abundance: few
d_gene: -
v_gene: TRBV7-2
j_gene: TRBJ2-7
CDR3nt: TGTGCCAGCAGCTTAGGGCTGAGCGACGAGCAGTACTTC
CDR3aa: CASSLGLSDEQYF

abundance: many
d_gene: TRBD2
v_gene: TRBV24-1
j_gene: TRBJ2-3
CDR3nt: TGTGCCACCAGTGATCTTCTAACCGGGACTAGCGACACAGATACGCAGTATTTT
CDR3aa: CATSDLLTGTSDTDTQYF

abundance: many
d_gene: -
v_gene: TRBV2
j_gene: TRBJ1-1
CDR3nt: TGTGCCAGGGTGTCGTCGGGGATGACTGAAGCTTTCTTT
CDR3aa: CARVSSGMTEAFF

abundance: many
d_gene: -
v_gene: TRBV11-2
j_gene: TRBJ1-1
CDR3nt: TGTGCCAGCAGCTTAAGATGGGGTAACACTGAAGCTTTCTTT
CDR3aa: CASSLRWGNTEAFF

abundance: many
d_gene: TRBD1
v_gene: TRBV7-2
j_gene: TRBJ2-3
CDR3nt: TGTGCCAGCAGCTTGGACAGGGCGGGGGATACGCAGTATTTT
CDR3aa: CASSLDRAGDTQYF

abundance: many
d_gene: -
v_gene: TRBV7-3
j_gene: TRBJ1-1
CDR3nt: TGTGCCAGCAGCCCCACTGATGACACTGAAGCTTTCTTT
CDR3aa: CASSPTDDTEAFF

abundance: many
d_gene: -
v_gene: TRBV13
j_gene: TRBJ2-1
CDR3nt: TGTGCCAGCAGCTACCTCCAGGGTGAGCAGTTCTTC
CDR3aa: CASSYLQGEQFF

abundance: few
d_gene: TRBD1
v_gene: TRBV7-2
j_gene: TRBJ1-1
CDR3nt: TGTGCCAGCAGCCCGAGGACAGGGGAATTAACTGCTTTCTTT
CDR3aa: CASSPRTGELTAFF

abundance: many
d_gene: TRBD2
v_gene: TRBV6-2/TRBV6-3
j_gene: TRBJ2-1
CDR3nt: TGTGCCAGCAGTTACGTCGGACTAGCGGCTTCCTCCTACAATGAGCAGTTCTTC
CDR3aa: CASSYVGLAASSYNEQFF

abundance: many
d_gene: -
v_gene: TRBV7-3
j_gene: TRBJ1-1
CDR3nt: TGTGCCAGTTCAGGGGATCATGGGACTGAAGCTTTCTTT
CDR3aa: CASSGDHGTEAFF

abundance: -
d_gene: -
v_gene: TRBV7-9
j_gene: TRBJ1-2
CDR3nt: TGTGCCAGCAGCTTAGGGGCAAGACGCTATGGCTACACCTTC
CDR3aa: CASSLGARRYGYTF

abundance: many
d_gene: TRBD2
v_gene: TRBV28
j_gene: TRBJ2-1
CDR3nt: TGTGCCAGAACATCCCCGGGACTAGCGAGCAATGAGCAGTTCTTC
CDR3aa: CARTSPGLASNEQFF

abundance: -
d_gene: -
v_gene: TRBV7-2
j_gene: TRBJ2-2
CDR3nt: TGTGCCAGCACCACCACCGGGGAGCTGTTTTTT
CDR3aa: CASTTTGELFF

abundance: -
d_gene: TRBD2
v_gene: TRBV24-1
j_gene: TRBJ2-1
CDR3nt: TGTGCCACCAGTGAGAGACTAGCGGGTGTTAATGAGCAGTTCTTC
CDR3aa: CATSERLAGVNEQFF

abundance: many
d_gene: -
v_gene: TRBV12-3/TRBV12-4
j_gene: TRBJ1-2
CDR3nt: TGTGCCAGCACCCCTGGGGCAGGGGCTGGCTACACCTTC
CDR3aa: CASTPGAGAGYTF

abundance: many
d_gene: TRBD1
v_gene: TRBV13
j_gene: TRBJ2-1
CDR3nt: TGTGCCAGCAGCCAGATGACAGGGGGCTTGGTAGAGCAGTTCTTC
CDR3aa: CASSQMTGGLVEQFF

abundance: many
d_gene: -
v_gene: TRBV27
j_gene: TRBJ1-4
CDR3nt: TGTGCCAGCAGTTTACAGGGCCAAGGTGGTGAAAAACTGTTTTTT
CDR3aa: CASSLQGQGGEKLFF

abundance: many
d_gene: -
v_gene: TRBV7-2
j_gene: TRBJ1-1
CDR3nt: TGTGCCAGCACCCCCTGGGTCGGGGGCACTGAAGCTTTCTTT
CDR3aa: CASTPWVGGTEAFF

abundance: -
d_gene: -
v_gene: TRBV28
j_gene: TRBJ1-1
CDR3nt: TGTGCCAGCAGTTTAATTTCAGGGCAGTCGAGCACTGAAGCTTTCTTT
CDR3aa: CASSLISGQSSTEAFF

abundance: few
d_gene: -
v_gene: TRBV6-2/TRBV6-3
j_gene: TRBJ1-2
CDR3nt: TGTGCCAGCAGTTCGCATGGCTACACCTTC
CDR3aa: CASSSHGYTF

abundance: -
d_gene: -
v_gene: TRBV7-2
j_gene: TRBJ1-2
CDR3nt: TGTGCCAGCAGCTCACGGGACGGGTATGGCTACACCTTC
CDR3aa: CASSSRDGYGYTF

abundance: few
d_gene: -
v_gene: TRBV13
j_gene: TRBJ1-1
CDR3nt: TGTGCCAGCAGCTTAGGAGGGAGGAACACTGAAGCTTTCTTT
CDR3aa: CASSLGGRNTEAFF

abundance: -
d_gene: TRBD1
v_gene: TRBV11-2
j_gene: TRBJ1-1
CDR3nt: TGTGCCAGCAGAAAAGTGGTCTCTACCAACAGGGGGCGAACGAACACTGAAGCTTTCTTT
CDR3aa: CASRKVVSTNRGRTNTEAFF

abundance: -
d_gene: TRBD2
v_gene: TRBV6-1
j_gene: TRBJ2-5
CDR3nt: TGTGCCAGCAGTGATAAGCGGGGGTGGCGGTACACACACGAGACCCAGTACTTC
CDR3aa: CASSDKRGWRYTHETQYF

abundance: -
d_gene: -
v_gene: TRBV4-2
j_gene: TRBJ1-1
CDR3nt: TGTGCCAGCAGCCAGGGGGCGCGGGATTTCTTT
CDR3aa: CASSQGARDFF